The source of this TCR beta chain is a study of human T cells and chemical hapten exposure. Study context: All patients underwent weekly scalp dosing with diphenylcyclopropenone for the full roughly 24-week study. Findings and caveats of the study: No shift was seen in TCRs above 1 in 1000 frequency with DPC sensitization.

The study used a library that attached unique molecular identifiers to individual cDNA molecules. TCRdb passed the RACE reads through MiXCR, listing each CDR3 protein once. The repertoire holds under 130,000 distinct CDR3 sequences, with 11% as singletons. This CDR3 is built from 13 residues. CDR1 is SQVTM, CDR2 ANQGSEA, per germline. The germline V and J ends were trimmed by 4 bases and 2 bases, with 12 bases remaining between them. This clonotype was detected a few times. The antigen remains unidentified. The time point denotes: patch test 1, 2 weeks after DPC sensitization. The treatment denotes: therapeutic diphenylcyclopropenone sensitization with weekly scalp DPC.

Sequenced material: whole blood, taken in connection with sensitization to the hapten diphenylcyclopropenone (DPC). The sequence derives from a woman between 40 and 50 years old with alopecia areata. Some clones in this sample may be carry-over from other donors' samples. This chain joins TRBV29-1 and TRBJ2-7; maybe TRBD1 (5 bases). CDR3: CSVVPRAAYEQYF. The DNA for the CDR3 is TGCAGCGTTGTCCCCAGGGCGGCCTACGAGCAGTACTTC.